These T cell receptor beta chains were read from a single sample in a study of blood T cell repertoires in COVID-19. Some clones are missing from TCRdb's copy, which holds only in-frame ones; the method was immunoSEQ multiplex PCR. The repertoire holds 360,000 or so clones, with around 90% as singletons. Sample: peripheral blood. These receptors all come from a young man with active or convalescent COVID-19. Each CDR3 is given with its conserved first and last residue. The D gene is left open where the match is weak. The listing skips clone size in some rows; elsewhere it reads once, few, many or a size class.

V	J	length	D	size	CDR3	DNA
TRBV7-3	TRBJ1-1	14	NA	NA	CASSLTGRGTEAFF	TGTGCCAGCAGCTTAACCGGCAGGGGCACTGAAGCTTTCTTT
TRBV9	TRBJ2-2	15	NA	NA	CASSPWTVNTGELFF	TGTGCCAGCAGCCCCTGGACAGTGAACACCGGGGAGCTGTTTTTT
TRBV10-3	TRBJ1-5	15	NA	NA	CAISEVRQKNQPQHF	TGTGCCATCAGTGAGGTTCGACAGAAGAATCAGCCCCAGCATTTT
TRBV24-1	TRBJ2-5	17	NA	NA	CATSDFMGRGQQETQYF	TGTGCCACCAGTGATTTTATGGGCAGGGGCCAGCAAGAGACCCAGTACTTC
TRBV29-1	TRBJ1-4	11	NA	NA	CSGQFNEKLFF	TGCAGCGGACAGTTTAATGAAAAACTGTTTTTT
TRBV6-2/TRBV6-3	TRBJ2-7	14	TRBD1	NA	CASSRDSGSYEQYF	TGTGCCAGCAGTCGGGACAGTGGCTCCTACGAGCAGTACTTC
TRBV5-1	TRBJ2-1	15	NA	NA	CASSLWGGSYNEQFF	TGCGCCAGCAGCTTATGGGGAGGCTCCTACAATGAGCAGTTCTTC
TRBV7-9	TRBJ2-7	12	TRBD1	few	CASSSTGDEQYF	TGTGCCAGCAGCTCGACAGGGGACGAGCAGTACTTC
TRBV7-3	TRBJ1-1	14	NA	once	CASSLTPGYAEAFF	TGTGCCAGCAGCCTTACACCCGGGTACGCTGAAGCTTTCTTT
TRBV19	TRBJ2-2	15	TRBD1	NA	CASSGQGTRGGELFF	TGTGCCAGTAGTGGACAGGGGACGAGGGGCGGGGAGCTGTTTTTT
TRBV28	TRBJ2-4	17	TRBD1	NA	CASRPTRGHSAKNIQYF	TGTGCCAGCAGACCCACTAGGGGGCACTCTGCCAAAAACATTCAGTACTTC
TRBV11-2	TRBJ2-7	16	TRBD2	NA	CASSSGGGGKSYEQYF	TGTGCCAGCAGCTCAGGTGGGGGGGGAAAATCCTACGAGCAGTACTTC
TRBV7-2	TRBJ1-5	13	NA	NA	CASSLTQNQPQHF	TGTGCCAGCAGCTTAACACAAAATCAGCCCCAGCATTTT
TRBV29-1	TRBJ2-2	12	NA	NA	CSVWQNTGELFF	TGCAGCGTTTGGCAGAACACCGGGGAGCTGTTTTTT
TRBV6-6	TRBJ2-7	14	TRBD1	NA	CASTRTGVVYEQYF	TGTGCCAGCACCAGGACAGGGGTGGTCTACGAGCAGTACTTC
TRBV7-9	TRBJ1-1	15	NA	NA	CASSLRGPDLTEAFF	TGTGCCAGCAGCTTGCGGGGCCCGGATCTCACTGAAGCTTTCTTT
TRBV27	TRBJ2-6	16	TRBD1	NA	CASSLRDRSGANVLTF	TGTGCCAGCAGTCTACGGGACAGGTCTGGGGCCAACGTGCTGACTTTC
TRBV18	TRBJ1-2	14	TRBD1	NA	CASSAGQDNYGYTF	TGTGCCAGCTCAGCGGGACAGGATAACTATGGCTACACCTTC
TRBV9	TRBJ1-6	16	NA	NA	CASGAGGVIFDSPLHF	TGTGCCAGCGGAGCGGGCGGGGTAATCTTCGACTCACCCCTCCACTTT
TRBV12-3/TRBV12-4	TRBJ2-7	13	TRBD2	NA	CASSNGLAREQYF	TGTGCCAGCAGCAACGGACTAGCGCGGGAGCAGTACTTC
TRBV18	TRBJ2-7	14	NA	NA	CASSTTRETYEQYF	TGTGCCAGCTCCACCACACGGGAGACCTACGAGCAGTACTTC
TRBV28	TRBJ1-2	12	TRBD1	NA	CASSGTVYGYTF	TGTGCCAGCAGTGGGACAGTCTATGGCTACACCTTC
TRBV19	TRBJ1-3	14	NA	NA	CASRDLASGNTIYF	TGTGCCAGTAGGGACTTGGCCTCTGGAAACACCATATATTTT
TRBV13	TRBJ2-3	16	TRBD2	NA	CASSSVAGVEMDTQYF	TGTGCCAGCAGCTCCGTTGCGGGGGTGGAAATGGATACGCAGTATTTT
TRBV27	TRBJ1-2	15	NA	once	CASSLSPGSPYGYTF	TGTGCCAGCAGTTTATCGCCAGGCAGCCCCTATGGCTACACCTTC
TRBV3-1/TRBV3-2	TRBJ1-5	14	NA	NA	CASSLSSSNQPQHF	TGTGCCAGCAGCCTTTCGTCCAGCAATCAGCCCCAGCATTTT
TRBV7-2	TRBJ2-1	14	TRBD1	NA	CASSPTPFGTGQFF	TGTGCCAGCAGCCCAACCCCTTTCGGGACAGGGCAGTTCTTC
TRBV19	TRBJ1-5	15	NA	once	CASSIQLSSNQPQHF	TGTGCCAGTAGTATCCAACTCTCGAGCAATCAGCCCCAGCATTTT
TRBV5-4	TRBJ2-5	15	NA	NA	CASSRRGGVQETQYF	TGTGCCAGCAGTCGTCGAGGGGGGGTCCAAGAGACCCAATACTTC
TRBV2	TRBJ2-1	13	NA	NA	CASRQGGNNEQFF	TGTGCCAGCAGACAGGGGGGGAACAATGAGCAGTTCTTC
TRBV14	TRBJ2-2	15	NA	NA	CASSQALVSTGELFF	TGTGCCAGCAGCCAAGCACTAGTTTCCACCGGGGAGCTGTTTTTT
TRBV19	TRBJ2-3	15	NA	NA	CASSLEGMRVDTQYF	TGTGCCAGTAGTTTAGAAGGTATGCGGGTAGATACGCAGTATTTT
TRBV11-2	TRBJ2-7	14	TRBD1	NA	CASSYGTGSYEQYF	TGTGCCAGCAGCTATGGGACAGGTTCCTACGAGCAGTACTTC
TRBV15	TRBJ2-3	15	TRBD2	NA	CATRGDGRATDTQYF	TGTGCCACCAGAGGGGACGGGAGGGCCACAGATACGCAGTATTTT
TRBV2	TRBJ1-4	12	NA	NA	CAGQTTNEKLFF	TGTGCCGGACAGACAACTAATGAAAAACTGTTTTTT
TRBV28	TRBJ1-1	15	TRBD1	NA	CASILGRTGPTEAFF	TGTGCCAGCATCTTAGGTAGGACAGGGCCCACTGAAGCTTTCTTT
TRBV25-1	TRBJ1-6	15	TRBD1	NA	CASSEYTGGGSPLHF	TGTGCCAGCAGTGAATATACAGGGGGAGGATCACCCCTCCACTTT
TRBV3-1/TRBV3-2	TRBJ2-6	18	TRBD1	NA	CASSDPAGQGSGANVLTF	TGTGCCAGCAGCGACCCCGCGGGACAGGGCTCTGGGGCCAACGTGCTGACTTTC
TRBV24-1	TRBJ2-7	15	NA	few	CATSETGARYYEQYF	TGTGCCACCAGTGAGACGGGAGCCAGATACTACGAGCAGTACTTC
TRBV28	TRBJ1-2	13	NA	NA	CASSLETRWGYTF	TGTGCCAGCAGTTTGGAGACGAGATGGGGCTACACCTTC
TRBV7-2	TRBJ2-5	15	NA	NA	CASSSNRNLGETQYF	TGTGCCAGCAGCTCAAACAGGAATTTGGGAGAGACCCAGTACTTC
TRBV27	TRBJ2-7	14	NA	few	CASSSRGSPYEQYF	TGTGCCAGCAGTTCTAGGGGGAGCCCCTACGAGCAGTACTTC
TRBV10-2	TRBJ2-1	13	TRBD2	NA	CASRIAGANEQFF	TGCGCCAGCAGGATAGCGGGAGCAAATGAGCAGTTCTTC
TRBV6-7	TRBJ2-5	14	NA	NA	CASRIPGIRETQYF	TGTGCCAGCAGAATTCCAGGGATCCGGGAGACCCAGTACTTC
TRBV6-5	TRBJ1-5	13	NA	NA	CASTVYSNQPQHF	TGTGCCAGCACGGTCTATAGCAATCAGCCCCAGCATTTT
TRBV9	TRBJ2-4	14	NA	NA	CASSVVGNSPIQYF	TGTGCCAGCAGCGTAGTCGGGAACTCCCCCATTCAGTACTTC
TRBV14	TRBJ1-4	16	NA	NA	CASSQVPGATNEKLFF	TGTGCCAGCAGCCAAGTCCCAGGGGCAACTAATGAAAAACTGTTTTTT
TRBV3-1/TRBV3-2	TRBJ2-1	18	TRBD2	once	CASSQASPTSGSYGEQFF	TGTGCCAGCAGCCAAGCCAGTCCGACTAGCGGGAGTTACGGTGAGCAGTTCTTC
TRBV25-1	TRBJ1-2	13	NA	NA	CASSEYGGPGYTF	TGTGCCAGCAGTGAATACGGGGGACCTGGCTACACCTTC
TRBV4-2	TRBJ2-7	16	TRBD2	NA	CASSQGTSGRSYEQYF	TGTGCCAGCAGCCAGGGGACTAGCGGGCGCTCCTACGAGCAGTACTTC
TRBV9	TRBJ1-3	13	NA	NA	CASSPSSGNTIYF	TGTGCCAGCTCCCCTAGCTCTGGAAACACCATATATTTT
TRBV19	TRBJ1-1	12	NA	NA	CASSERNTEAFF	TGTGCCAGTAGTGAGAGGAACACTGAAGCTTTCTTT
TRBV14	TRBJ1-2	13	NA	NA	CASSQYGNYGYTF	TGTGCCAGCAGCCAATACGGGAACTATGGCTACACCTTC
TRBV2	TRBJ2-7	13	TRBD1	once	CASRDRGLYEQYF	TGTGCCAGCAGGGACAGGGGGCTGTACGAGCAGTACTTC
TRBV4-1	TRBJ2-7	13	NA	NA	CASSHDTGNEQYF	TGCGCCAGCAGCCACGACACAGGGAACGAGCAGTACTTC
TRBV7-9	TRBJ2-7	16	NA	NA	CASSLGLRGTSYEQYF	TGTGCCAGCAGCTTAGGTTTGCGCGGGACGAGCTACGAGCAGTACTTC
TRBV15	TRBJ2-2	17	NA	NA	CATSGELGASNTGELFF	TGTGCCACCAGCGGAGAGTTGGGAGCGTCGAACACCGGGGAGCTGTTTTTT
TRBV7-6	TRBJ1-5	15	NA	NA	CASSSGGYGDQPQHF	TGTGCCAGCAGCTCCGGGGGGTATGGGGATCAGCCCCAGCATTTT